The 26 T cell receptor beta chains given below trace back to one sample, sequenced in a study of T cell changes during pregnancy in multiple sclerosis. Using immunoSEQ multiplex PCR, the repertoire was profiled, and TCRdb retains in-frame clones only, with some absent. The sample yields approximately 44,000 clones, roughly 92% seen once. Specimen: CD4+ T cells from peripheral blood mononuclear cells, collected in the third trimester of pregnancy. The receptors originated from a female donor with multiple sclerosis, enrolled in a pregnancy study.

This sequence joins TRBV7-9 and TRBJ2-7; D is possibly TRBD2 (6 bases). CDR3 size: 10 residues. Germline CDR1 reads SEHNR; CDR2 reads FQNEAQ (reference sequence). Trimming took off 6 bases at V and 10 bases at J, with 10 bases between the two ends. The CDR3 coding sequence is TGTGCCAGCAGTGGCACTAGCCAGTACTTC. Amino acid sequence: CASSGTSQYF.

The chain links TRBV9 to TRBJ2-2; TRBD2 is a possible D gene (5 bases). The germline CDR1 and CDR2 sequences are SGDLS and YYNGEE. V lost 4 bases, J lost 1 base, and 11 bases lay in between. This CDR3 comprises 15 residues. CDR3 sequence reads: CASSQGAVNTGELFF. For the CDR3, the DNA is TGTGCCAGCAGCCAAGGAGCGGTGAACACCGGGGAGCTGTTTTTT. The full variable domain, its missing parts supplied by reference TRBV9 and TRBJ2-2, is DSGVTQTPKHLITATGQRVTLRCSPRSGDLSVYWYQQSLDQGLQFLIQYYNGEERAKGNILERFSAQQFPDLHSELNLSSLELGDSALYFCASSQGAVNTGELFFGEGSRLTVL.

The genes are TRBV7-3 and TRBJ2-4; 11 bases match TRBD2. The junction had 0 bases not matched to a gene; V was cut back by 0 bases and J by 8 bases. The germline V gene has CDR1 SGHTA and CDR2 FQGTGA. CDR3 length: 14 residues. The CDR3 DNA reads TGTGCCAGCAGCTTAACTAGCGGGAGGGACATTCAGTACTTC. This sequence encodes CASSLTSGRDIQYF.

This clone was counted between two and nine times. The rearrangement links TRBV7-2 to TRBJ2-1, with TRBD2 identical over 9 bases. Germline values: CDR1 SGHTA, CDR2 FQGNSA. The J segment lost 1 base and the V segment lost 4 bases, leaving 5 bases of the junction unmatched. CDR3 length: 16 residues. The CDR3 sequence: CASSSTSGESYNEQFF. The CDR3 DNA follows: TGTGCCAGCAGCTCGACTAGCGGTGAGTCCTACAATGAGCAGTTCTTC. The variable domain in full, completed from reference TRBV7-2 and TRBJ2-1, reads GAGVSQSPSNKVTEKGKDVELRCDPISGHTALYWYRQSLGQGLEFLIYFQGNSAPDKSGLPSDRFSAERTGGSVSTLTIQRTQQEDSAVYLCASSSTSGESYNEQFFGPGTRLTVL.

This chain uses TRBV19 with TRBJ2-1; D uncertain. The germline CDR1 and CDR2 sequences are LNHDA and SQIVND (reference sequence). V was clipped by 4 bases and J by 8 bases, with 21 bases between them. The CDR3 sequence is 16 residues long. CDR3: CASSKPRMVAEYEQFF. DNA for the CDR3: TGTGCCAGTAGTAAACCCCGGATGGTAGCTGAGTATGAGCAGTTCTTC.

The chain couples TRBV6-1 to TRBJ2-7, with a weak D call TRBD2 (6 bases). The CDR3 runs 15 residues. V shed 0 bases and J shed 1 base, with 10 bases lying between them. Germline V gives CDR1 MNHNS, CDR2 SASEGT. The CDR3 nucleotides read TGTGCCAGCAGTGAAGCGCTGGGGAGGTCCTACGAGCAGTACTTC. Translating gives CASSEALGRSYEQYF.

This rearrangement joins TRBV7-2 to TRBJ2-3; D is uncertain. CDR1 and CDR2 from the germline V gene are SGHTA and FQGNSA. The V end lost 5 bases, the J end lost 1 base, and 16 bases lay between the germline ends. The CDR3 contains 16 residues. The CDR3 loop is CASSRSKKLGTDTQYF. In DNA form, the CDR3 reads TGTGCCAGCAGCCGAAGTAAGAAGTTAGGCACAGATACGCAGTATTTT.

This sequence joins TRBV9 and TRBJ2-3, with D possibly TRBD1 on 6 matching bases. The ends were cut back, 7 bases at V and 5 bases at J, with 20 bases in the middle. This CDR3 has 15 residues. In germline, CDR1 is SGDLS, CDR2 YYNGEE. CDR3 region: CASRKGVGQRDTQYF. The CDR3 DNA reads TGTGCCAGCCGCAAGGGGGTCGGACAGAGAGATACGCAGTATTTT.

The rearrangement joins TRBV2 to TRBJ2-7; D gene unclear. The CDR3 has 13 amino acids. From germline, CDR1 is SNHLY and CDR2 FYNNEI. V lost 6 bases, J lost 7 bases, and 16 bases lay in between. The CDR3, as DNA: TGTGCCAGCAGCCAACGCCCCCGGCGGGAGCAGTACTTC. It codes for CASSQRPRREQYF.

This chain joins TRBV7-9 and TRBJ2-1; 7 nucleotides match TRBD2. Trimming removed 7 bases from V and 6 bases from J; junction bases left unmatched: 12. This CDR3 spans 15 amino acids. CDR1 is SEHNR, CDR2 FQNEAQ, per germline (reference sequence). The CDR3 reads CASTIRGDPLNEQFF. The CDR3 nucleotides are TGTGCCAGCACCATACGGGGGGACCCCCTCAATGAGCAGTTCTTC.

The CDR3 is CASSFSRSGRLNNEQFF. The DNA for the CDR3 is TGTGCCAGTAGTTTTTCTCGGAGTGGCCGATTAAACAATGAGCAGTTCTTC. The chain links TRBV19 to TRBJ2-1; D unclear. V was trimmed by 5 bases and J by 5 bases, leaving 22 bases between them. The germline CDR1 and CDR2 sequences are LNHDA and SQIVND (reference sequence). The CDR3 spans 17 residues.

The J gene is TRBJ1-2, the V gene TRBV25-1, with 9 positions matching TRBD1. CDR1 MGHDK and CDR2 SYGVNS come from the germline V gene. This CDR3 is 16 amino acids long. Trimming took 3 bases from V and 6 from J; bases not matched to a gene: 11. The DNA for the CDR3 is TGTGCCAGCAGTGACCCCGCACAGGGGGCTGGTCATGGCTACACCTTC. Translation gives CASSDPAQGAGHGYTF.

The chain joins TRBV19 to TRBJ1-3; 9 bases align to TRBD1. The CDR3 is 16 amino acids. V lost 4 bases, J lost 3 bases, and 7 bases stayed unmatched. Germline lookup yields CDR1 LNHDA and CDR2 SQIVND (reference sequence). CDR3 sequence: CASSKVQGAGGNTIYF. The CDR3 DNA reads as TGTGCCAGTAGTAAGGTACAGGGGGCAGGTGGAAACACCATATATTTT.

The chain uses TRBV19 and TRBJ2-2; no firm D call. CDR1 is LNHDA and CDR2 is SQIVND in the germline V gene (reference sequence). This CDR3 has 11 residues. The V end lost 7 bases, the J end lost 4 bases, and 4 bases lay between the germline ends. CDR3 DNA: TGTGCCAGTATTAGCACCGGGGAGCTGTTTTTT. It translates to CASISTGELFF. Supplemented by reference TRBV19 and TRBJ2-2, the full variable domain reads DGGITQSPKYLFRKEGQNVTLSCEQNLNHDAMYWYRQDPGQGLRLIYYSQIVNDFQKGDIAEGYSVSREKKESFPLTVTSAQKNPTAFYLCASISTGELFFGEGSRLTVL.

The chain is built from TRBV5-6 and TRBJ2-7; no definite D call. The germline V gene encodes CDR1 SGHDT and CDR2 YYEEEE. CDR3 length equals 14 residues. Trimming shortened V by 0 bases and J by 7 bases, and 14 bases separated the two germline ends. The CDR3 region is CASSLAVNSREQYF. The CDR3, as DNA: TGTGCCAGCAGCTTGGCCGTGAACTCGAGGGAGCAGTACTTC.

This rearrangement joins TRBV7-2 to TRBJ2-1, with D possibly being TRBD1 (5 bases). V gave up 3 bases and J gave up 3 bases, with 12 bases separating them. This CDR3 is built from 15 residues. Germline CDR1 and CDR2: SGHTA and FQGNSA. The CDR3 reads CASSLGPPVYNEQFF. CDR3 nucleotides: TGTGCCAGCAGCTTGGGGCCGCCTGTCTACAATGAGCAGTTCTTC.

The genes are TRBV9 and TRBJ2-5; maybe TRBD2 (6 bases). Germline V gene sequence: CDR1 SGDLS, CDR2 YYNGEE. The length of the CDR3 is 14 residues. Trimming stripped 3 bases from V and 0 bases from J, with 9 bases between. The CDR3 protein is CASSGGTYQETQYF. The DNA of the CDR3 is TGTGCCAGCAGCGGCGGGACTTACCAAGAGACCCAGTACTTC.

The gene calls are TRBV25-1 and TRBJ2-5; 11 bases are a match to TRBD2. The germline V gene encodes CDR1 MGHDK and CDR2 SYGVNS. The CDR3 loop spans 17 amino acids. Trimming at V came to 3 bases and at J to 0 bases, leaving 6 bases not matched to a gene. CDR3: CASSDRRLAGYQETQYF. The CDR3 nucleotides are TGTGCCAGCAGTGATCGAAGACTAGCGGGGTACCAAGAGACCCAGTACTTC. Full variable domain (remainder filled in from reference TRBV25-1 and TRBJ2-5): EADIYQTPRYLVIGTGKKITLECSQTMGHDKMYWYQQDPGMELHLIHYSYGVNSTEKGDLSSESTVSRIRTEHFPLTLESARPSHTSQYLCASSDRRLAGYQETQYFGPGTRLLVL.

V and J are TRBV5-4 and TRBJ2-5; 9 positions match TRBD1. The CDR3 has 14 amino acids. The germline V gene encodes CDR1 SGHNT and CDR2 YYREEE (reference sequence). With V trimmed by 4 bases and J by 5 bases, 6 bases remained unmatched. In nucleotides, the CDR3 is TGTGCCAGCAGCCCGGGACAGGGAAGGGAGACCCAGTACTTC. Protein sequence: CASSPGQGRETQYF. Together with reference TRBV5-4 and TRBJ2-5, the CDR3 gives the full variable domain: ETGVTQSPTHLIKTRGQQVTLRCSSQSGHNTVSWYQQALGQGPQFIFQYYREEENGRGNFPPRFSGLQFPNYSSELNVNALELDDSALYLCASSPGQGRETQYFGPGTRLLVL.

This clone has a single count. The chain employs TRBV4-3 and TRBJ2-7; TRBD1 agrees at 8 bases. V trimming: 0 bases; J trimming: 6 bases; junction bases outside the gene matches: 7. Looked up from germline, CDR1 is LGHNA and CDR2 is YSLEER. The CDR3 is 15 amino acids. The CDR3 loop reads CASSQEGGQAGEQYF. The CDR3 coding sequence is TGCGCCAGCAGCCAAGAGGGGGGACAGGCCGGCGAGCAGTACTTC.

The J gene is TRBJ1-4, the V gene TRBV7-9; tentative D call: TRBD1 (5 bases). V lost 1 base to trimming and J lost 7 bases, with 13 bases between them. CDR3 size: 15 residues. Germline values: CDR1 SEHNR, CDR2 FQNEAQ (reference sequence). The CDR3 DNA reads as TGTGCCAGCAGCTTAGAAGGGCAGGGAGGTGAAAAACTGTTTTTT. This gives the protein CASSLEGQGGEKLFF.

The rearrangement joins TRBV6-6 to TRBJ1-1; D is unclear. V lost 4 bases and J 1 base, leaving 10 bases between the germline ends. The length of the CDR3 is 14 residues. Germline-derived CDR1 and CDR2 are MNHNY and SVGAGI (reference sequence). The CDR3 protein is CASSSDLWNTEAFF. The CDR3 coding sequence is TGTGCCAGCAGTTCGGACTTGTGGAACACTGAAGCTTTCTTT.

This chain connects TRBV10-3 to TRBJ2-7, with D possibly matching TRBD2 (6 bases). Between the trimmed V and J ends, which lost 2 bases and 7 bases, there was a span of 24 bases. CDR3 length equals 17 residues. From germline, CDR1 is ENHRY and CDR2 SYGVKD. As DNA, the CDR3 is TGTGCCATCAGTGAGCCGACTCCGGGACTCCGAATGAGTGAGCAGTACTTC. It encodes CAISEPTPGLRMSEQYF.

The chain combines TRBV2 with TRBJ1-1, with 7 bases fitting TRBD1. The CDR3 contains 14 residues. Germline CDR1 SNHLY, CDR2 FYNNEI. V gave up 8 bases and J gave up 7 bases; unmatched junction bases: 13. The CDR3 coding sequence is TGTGCCAGCGCGCCATATGACAGGGTCGTTGAAGCTTTCTTT. This sequence encodes CASAPYDRVVEAFF. The full variable domain, with the rest looked up from reference TRBV2 and TRBJ1-1, is EPEVTQTPSHQVTQMGQEVILRCVPISNHLYFYWYRQILGQKVEFLVSFYNNEISEKSEIFDDQFSVERPDGSNFTLKIRSTKLEDSAMYFCASAPYDRVVEAFFGQGTRLTVV.

The V call is TRBV28, the J call TRBJ1-4; 8 bases agree with TRBD1. The CDR3 consists of 15 residues. CDR1 and CDR2 from the germline V gene are MDHEN and SYDVKM. Unmatched junction bases numbered 8, after V lost 5 bases and J lost 6 bases. The CDR3 region is CASSLVGTGDEKLFF. The CDR3 DNA sequence: TGTGCCAGCAGTCTAGTAGGGACAGGAGATGAAAAACTGTTTTTT.

The V call is TRBV21-1, the J call TRBJ1-1. TRBV21-1 is a known pseudogene. This CDR3 has 13 amino acids. The DNA of the CDR3 is TGTGCCAGCAGGATCAGCCTAGACACTGAAGCTTTCTTT. Amino acid sequence: CASRISLDTEAFF.